These 26 T cell receptor beta chains originate from one sample sequenced in a study of cytomegalovirus exposure and HLA in healthy donors. A multiplex PCR was run with 60 Vbeta primers and 13 Jbeta primers. TCRdb's copy holds only in-frame clones and misses some; the assay was immunoSEQ multiplex PCR. The repertoire holds around 110,000 clones, with less than 85% as singletons. Sequences were obtained from PBMCs. All receptors come from a man aged 18 to 35 in good health and CMV-seronegative.

This rearrangement joins TRBV6-1 to TRBJ1-6; possible D gene TRBD1, 5 bases. Germline V lookup: CDR1 MNHNS, CDR2 SASEGT. The CDR3 is 13 residues long. Trimming took 3 bases from V and 8 from J, leaving 8 bases between them. CDR3 coding DNA: TGTGCCAGCAGTGACTGGGGGGATTCACCCCTCCACTTT. It is translated as CASSDWGDSPLHF.

The chain has TRBV18 and TRBJ1-5, with TRBD1 matching 8 bases. V dropped 6 bases and J dropped 6; count of bases not matched to a gene: 7. CDR3 size: 14 residues. Germline values: CDR1 KGHSH, CDR2 LQKENI. CDR3 amino acids: CASSGQGVGQPQHF. CDR3 coding DNA: TGTGCCAGCTCTGGACAGGGAGTAGGTCAGCCCCAGCATTTT. The complete variable domain, with remaining parts taken from reference TRBV18 and TRBJ1-5, reads NAGVMQNPRHLVRRRGQEARLRCSPMKGHSHVYWYRQLPEEGLKFMVYLQKENIIDESGMPKERFSAEFPKEGPSILRIQQVVRGDSAAYFCASSGQGVGQPQHFGDGTRLSIL.

Only one count was recorded for this clone. The gene calls are TRBV2 and TRBJ1-5; 7 nucleotides align to TRBD1. V dropped 0 bases and J dropped 0; count of bases not matched to a gene: 5. This CDR3 contains 17 residues. The V gene's germline CDR1 is SNHLY and CDR2 FYNNEI. The CDR3 loop reads CASSEARDSLSNQPQHF. The CDR3 region has the DNA TGTGCCAGCAGTGAAGCCCGGGACAGCCTTAGCAATCAGCCCCAGCATTTT.

The chain is built from TRBV19 and TRBJ2-1, with D perhaps TRBD2 (7 bases). In germline, CDR1 is LNHDA, CDR2 SQIVND (reference sequence). The CDR3 extends over 15 amino acids. Trimming removed 5 bases at V and 4 bases at J, with 15 bases between. CDR3 amino acids: CASSRGLADYNEQFF. The CDR3 DNA follows: TGTGCCAGTAGTCGGGGGCTAGCGGATTACAATGAGCAGTTCTTC.

The chain recombines TRBV5-1 with TRBJ1-1, with TRBD1 identical over 12 bases. J lost 5 bases, V lost 2 bases, and 7 bases had no gene match. The germline V gene encodes CDR1 SGHRS and CDR2 YFSETQ. The CDR3 extends over 16 amino acids. In nucleotides, the CDR3 is TGCGCCAGCAGCTTTGGGGACAGGGGGCGAGGGACTGAAGCTTTCTTT. Translation gives CASSFGDRGRGTEAFF.

DNA of the CDR3: TGTGCCAGCAGGGCGGACAGTTCGAACACTGAAGCTTTCTTT. Amino acids: CASRADSSNTEAFF. This chain links TRBV6-6 with TRBJ1-1; D possibly corresponds to TRBD1 (6 bases). The ends were cut back, 6 bases at V and 1 base at J, with 12 bases in the middle. The germline CDR1 and CDR2 sequences are MNHNY and SVGAGI (reference sequence). The CDR3 contains 14 residues.

The rearrangement joins TRBV15 to TRBJ2-5, with 7 bases matching TRBD2. CDR1 and CDR2 (germline): LNHNV, YYDKDF (reference sequence). V was pared by 1 base and J by 2 bases, with 4 bases of the junction left unmatched. The CDR3 length is 15 residues. CDR3 DNA: TGTGCCACCAGCAGAGGTGCTAGCGGACAAGAGACCCAGTACTTC. This gives the protein CATSRGASGQETQYF. Full variable domain (missing parts from reference TRBV15 and TRBJ2-5): DAMVIQNPRYQVTQFGKPVTLSCSQTLNHNVMYWYQQKSSQAPKLLFHYYDKDFNNEADTPDNFQSRRPNTSFCFLDIRSPGLGDTAMYLCATSRGASGQETQYFGPGTRLLVL.

This clone was picked up a small number of times. DNA of the CDR3: TGTGCCAGCAGCCCAGACAGCCATGGCTACACCTTC. It encodes CASSPDSHGYTF. This chain joins TRBV7-9 and TRBJ1-2; a weak D match, TRBD1 (5 bases). CDR1 is SEHNR, CDR2 FQNEAQ, per germline (reference sequence). The CDR3 runs 12 residues. With 5 bases removed from V and 6 bases from J, the gap between germline ends came to 10 bases.

The V and J genes are TRBV19 and TRBJ2-3; D is undetermined. The CDR3 loop spans 14 amino acids. Germline CDR1 reads LNHDA; CDR2 reads SQIVND (reference sequence). Trimming cost V 4 bases and J 0 bases, with 8 bases left between them. This chain's CDR3 is CASSTLTSTDTQYF. The CDR3 DNA reads as TGTGCCAGTAGTACGCTAACTAGCACAGATACGCAGTATTTT.

Only a few counts were recorded for this clone. The chain couples TRBV9 to TRBJ2-3, with D possibly being TRBD1 (5 bases). Germline-derived CDR1 and CDR2 are SGDLS and YYNGEE. This CDR3 has 15 residues. V lost 1 base and J lost 2, with 11 bases in between. The CDR3 DNA reads TGTGCCAGCAGCGTAATTGGGGCCAACACAGATACGCAGTATTTT. It is translated as CASSVIGANTDTQYF.

The chain employs TRBV4-3 and TRBJ2-1, with D maybe TRBD1 (6 bases). This CDR3 region has 14 residues. Per the germline V gene, CDR1 is LGHNA and CDR2 is YSLEER. V lost 4 bases and J 9 bases, leaving 16 bases between the germline ends. The CDR3 DNA reads as TGCGCCAGCAGCCCGAACGGACAGCGATCTGAGCAGTTCTTC. This codes for CASSPNGQRSEQFF.

This chain links TRBV2 with TRBJ1-5; D ambiguous. This CDR3 comprises 15 residues. Germline V lookup: CDR1 SNHLY, CDR2 FYNNEI. V lost 4 bases to trimming and J lost 4 bases, with 14 bases between them. CDR3: CASSVTKIANQPQHF. CDR3 nucleotide sequence: TGTGCCAGCAGTGTTACCAAAATAGCAAATCAGCCCCAGCATTTT.

V and J are TRBV5-4 and TRBJ1-4; possible D gene TRBD1, 5 bases. There are 14 residues in the CDR3. Germline V gene sequence: CDR1 SGHNT, CDR2 YYREEE (reference sequence). Trimming stripped 3 bases from V and 3 bases from J, with 9 bases between. The CDR3 DNA reads TGTGCCAGCAGCTGGCAAGGGGCTAATGAAAAACTGTTTTTT. It yields the protein CASSWQGANEKLFF.

This chain joins TRBV7-9 and TRBJ1-4; 7 nucleotides agree with TRBD1. The CDR3 is 14 residues long. Trimming removed 5 bases from V and 7 bases from J; junction bases left unmatched: 7. CDR1 is SEHNR and CDR2 is FQNEAQ in the germline V gene (reference sequence). The CDR3 loop is CASSPTTGTEKLFF. CDR3 coding DNA: TGTGCCAGCAGCCCAACGACAGGGACTGAAAAACTGTTTTTT.

J is TRBJ2-5 and V is TRBV11-2, with D unclear. This CDR3 has 13 amino acids. The V end was cut by 5 bases, the J end by 2 bases, with 9 bases between. The germline V gene encodes CDR1 SGHAT and CDR2 FQNNGV. The CDR3 region has the DNA TGTGCCAGCAGCCCTCAGGTACAAGAGACCCAGTACTTC. Protein product: CASSPQVQETQYF.

The V call is TRBV28, the J call TRBJ2-3; D gene unclear. Germline CDR1 and CDR2: MDHEN and SYDVKM. V was clipped by 4 bases and J by 7 bases, with 6 bases between them. The CDR3 runs to 11 residues. The CDR3 sequence: CASSSSHTQYF. In DNA, the CDR3 is TGTGCCAGCAGTTCTTCTCATACGCAGTATTTT.

The chain has TRBV7-2 and TRBJ2-4, with a possible D match to TRBD2 (6 bases). With 0 bases removed from V and 3 bases from J, the gap between germline ends came to 12 bases. Germline assignment: CDR1 SGHTA and CDR2 FQGNSA. The CDR3 totals 16 residues. The CDR3 here is CASSLALVGSKNIQYF. The CDR3 DNA follows: TGTGCCAGCAGCTTAGCATTAGTCGGGAGCAAAAACATTCAGTACTTC.

V gene TRBV11-2 combines with J gene TRBJ2-5; the D gene is possibly TRBD2 (6 bases). Germline V gene sequence: CDR1 SGHAT, CDR2 FQNNGV. Trimming shortened V by 5 bases and J by 4 bases, and 20 bases separated the two germline ends. The length of the CDR3 is 16 residues. Written as DNA, the CDR3 is TGTGCCAGCAGCATCCTAGACCGGGGGTGGGGAGAGACCCAGTACTTC. Translating it yields CASSILDRGWGETQYF. The entire variable domain, with the rest obtained from reference TRBV11-2 and TRBJ2-5, is as follows: EAGVAQSPRYKIIEKRQSVAFWCNPISGHATLYWYQQILGQGPKLLIQFQNNGVVDDSQLPKDRFSAERLKGVDSTLKIQPAKLEDSAVYLCASSILDRGWGETQYFGPGTRLLVL.

This clone was seen once. This rearrangement joins TRBV14 to TRBJ2-7, with 8 bases matching TRBD1. This CDR3 comprises 15 residues. V lost 4 bases, J lost 4 bases, and 9 bases stayed unmatched. Per the germline V gene, CDR1 is SGHDN and CDR2 is FVKESK. The CDR3 protein is CASSRRQGKGYEQYF. Written as DNA, the CDR3 is TGTGCCAGCAGCCGCAGACAGGGGAAGGGGTACGAGCAGTACTTC.

This clone showed up just a few times. The V gene is TRBV27, the J gene TRBJ1-6; 8 nucleotides align to TRBD1. This CDR3 is 18 amino acids long. The germline V gene has CDR1 MNHEY and CDR2 SMNVEV (reference sequence). V lost 4 bases and J lost 0; bases outside the gene matches: 8. CDR3 sequence: CASSSGRGPRSYNSPLHF. The CDR3 DNA reads TGTGCCAGCAGTTCGGGCAGGGGGCCTCGCTCCTATAATTCACCCCTCCACTTT.

This chain's CDR3 is CASSDGGAHWGTQYF. The CDR3 DNA reads as TGTGCCAGCAGTGACGGGGGAGCCCATTGGGGGACCCAGTACTTC. The genes are TRBV2 and TRBJ2-5; perhaps TRBD2 as D (6 bases). V shed 3 bases and J shed 7 bases, with 18 bases lying between them. This CDR3 comprises 15 residues. From germline, CDR1 is SNHLY and CDR2 FYNNEI.

In this sample, this clone turned up once. The gene calls are TRBV7-8 and TRBJ2-7; 8 bases agree with TRBD1. Germline trimming cut 5 bases from V and 2 bases from J; bases unmatched to any gene: 11. The CDR3 totals 16 residues. CDR1 and CDR2 (germline): SGHVS, FQNEAQ. The CDR3 coding sequence is TGTGCCAGCAGCGCCGAACAGGGGGGAAGGACCTACGAGCAGTACTTC. Protein sequence: CASSAEQGGRTYEQYF.

The count of this clone is one. The genes are TRBV4-3 and TRBJ1-2, with unresolved D. Trimming pared 0 bases from V and 8 bases from J, leaving 13 bases between. Germline assignment: CDR1 LGHNA and CDR2 YSLEER. This CDR3 comprises 14 residues. The CDR3 region is CASSQETAVGGYTF. In nucleotides, the CDR3 is TGCGCCAGCAGCCAAGAAACAGCTGTTGGGGGCTACACCTTC.

In DNA form, the CDR3 reads TGCGCCAGCAGCCCTGGCTGGAGGGCCACAGATACGCAGTATTTT. Amino acid sequence: CASSPGWRATDTQYF. The gene calls are TRBV5-1 and TRBJ2-3, with D possibly being TRBD2 (6 bases). Looked up from germline, CDR1 is SGHRS and CDR2 is YFSETQ. The CDR3 loop spans 15 amino acids. The germline V and J ends were trimmed by 4 bases and 2 bases, with 14 bases remaining between them.

In DNA, the CDR3 is TGTGCCATCAGCGCTGGGGAGAAGGCTAACTATGGCTACACCTTC. Its protein is CAISAGEKANYGYTF. The chain links TRBV10-3 to TRBJ1-2; unclear D gene. The CDR3 spans 15 residues. CDR1 ENHRY and CDR2 SYGVKD come from the germline V gene. V was trimmed by 6 bases and J by 0 bases, leaving 14 bases between them.

V gene TRBV7-2 combines with J gene TRBJ2-1, with D uncertain. CDR1 is SGHTA, CDR2 FQGNSA, per germline. The V end was cut by 0 bases, the J end by 3 bases, with 9 bases between. This CDR3 has 15 residues. The CDR3, as DNA: TGTGCCAGCAGCTTAGCCACGCGAATCTACAATGAGCAGTTCTTC. This gives the protein CASSLATRIYNEQFF.